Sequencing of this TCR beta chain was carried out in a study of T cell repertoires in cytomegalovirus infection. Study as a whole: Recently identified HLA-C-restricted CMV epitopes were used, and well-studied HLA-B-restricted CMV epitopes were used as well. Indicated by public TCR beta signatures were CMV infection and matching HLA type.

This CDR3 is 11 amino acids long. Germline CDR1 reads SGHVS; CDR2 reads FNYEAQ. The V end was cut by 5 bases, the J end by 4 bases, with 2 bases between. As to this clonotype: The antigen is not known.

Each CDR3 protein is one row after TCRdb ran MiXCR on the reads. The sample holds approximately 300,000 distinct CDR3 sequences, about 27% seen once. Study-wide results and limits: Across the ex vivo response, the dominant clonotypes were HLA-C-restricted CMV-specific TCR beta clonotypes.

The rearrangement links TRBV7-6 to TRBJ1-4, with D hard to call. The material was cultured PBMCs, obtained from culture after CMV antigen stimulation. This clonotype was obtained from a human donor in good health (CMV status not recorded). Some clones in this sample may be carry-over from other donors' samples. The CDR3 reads CASSGNEKLFF. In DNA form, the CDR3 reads TGTGCCAGCAGCGGTAATGAAAAACTGTTTTTT.